In its sample, the clone carrying this T cell receptor beta chain was seen many times. Antigen specificity is unknown. Arm-PCR of CDR3 regions and iRepertoire HTBI primers were the basis on which TCR beta libraries were built. Via MiXCR, TCRdb re-called the multiplex PCR reads, giving one row per CDR3 protein. The sample shows more than 300,000 distinct CDR3 sequences, approximately 10% of them seen only once. Time point indicated: newly diagnosed GD, antithyroid drugs for less than 3 months. With RNA extracted from PBMCs as input, the TCR library was made. The data stem from a study of regulatory T cells in long-lasting Graves disease. Study-wide background: Patients newly diagnosed with Graves' had been on antithyroid drugs for under 3 months. General study points: More public clonotypes were shared by persistent patients (about 2,700) than by new patients (more than 950).

This CDR3 comprises 13 residues. Germline lookup yields CDR1 MDHEN and CDR2 SYDVKM. V lost 7 bases and J lost 0; bases outside the gene matches: 3. The same sample was also studied in work on T cells in Graves' hyperthyroidism and ophthalmopathy. This second study notes: Stability of Graves' hyperthyroidism was defined as absent ophthalmopathy progression within 18 months. Appearing also in blood were most of the thyroid clonotypes expanded above 0.001.

Sequenced here: peripheral blood mononuclear cells (PBMCs), sampled at new diagnosis, from a patient treated with antithyroid drugs. This TCR derives from a woman between 18 and 29 years old with Graves disease. The V and J genes are TRBV28 and TRBJ2-7, with 7 positions matching TRBD2. Here the CDR3 DNA reads TGTGCCAGCACTAGCGGTCTCTCCTACGAGCAGTACTTC. Translating it yields CASTSGLSYEQYF.